Presented here are 29 T cell receptor beta chains from one specimen sequenced in a study of neoadjuvant nivolumab and ipilimumab in lung cancer. The repertoire was sequenced with immunoSEQ multiplex PCR; TCRdb's copy has only in-frame clones and lacks some. Counted here are about 38,000 clones, 75% to 90% occurring once; the ten biggest clones make up more than 3%. Sequenced material: peripheral blood, taken before neoadjuvant nivolumab, alone or with ipilimumab. The receptors here all came from an adult with non-small cell lung cancer.

The count of this clone is one. The chain has TRBV19 and TRBJ1-1, with a tentative D call TRBD1 (6 bases). The CDR3 loop spans 16 amino acids. V lost 3 bases and J 2 bases, leaving 16 bases between the germline ends. Germline V CDR1 and CDR2: LNHDA, SQIVND (reference sequence). CDR3 region: CASSIGVSRGNTEAFF. The CDR3 DNA is TGTGCCAGTAGTATCGGCGTCAGCAGGGGAAACACTGAAGCTTTCTTT.

V gene TRBV11-3 combines with J gene TRBJ2-5; D is perhaps TRBD1 or TRBD2 (5 bases each). Germline CDR1 and CDR2: SGHNT and YENEEA. V was shortened by 2 bases and J by 2 bases, with 12 bases between the two germline ends. The CDR3 consists of 15 residues. The CDR3 sequence: CASSLQTGPQETQYF. CDR3 coding DNA: TGTGCCAGCAGCTTACAGACGGGGCCTCAAGAGACCCAGTACTTC.

This chain uses TRBV11-2 with TRBJ2-5, with 8 bases lining up with TRBD1. Per the germline V gene, CDR1 is SGHAT and CDR2 is FQNNGV. This CDR3 comprises 15 residues. V lost 1 base and J lost 5; bases outside the gene matches: 6. The CDR3 protein is CASSLATGVEETQYF. The CDR3 region has the DNA TGTGCCAGCAGCTTAGCGACAGGGGTAGAGGAGACCCAGTACTTC.

The chain couples TRBV29-1 to TRBJ2-3; D is possibly TRBD1 or TRBD2 (5 bases each). This CDR3 spans 13 amino acids. V was pared by 5 bases and J by 3 bases, with 12 bases between. Germline CDR1 and CDR2: SQVTM and ANQGSEA. CDR3: CSVSGRSTDTQYF. CDR3 in DNA: TGCAGCGTTTCGGGACGGTCAACAGATACGCAGTATTTT.

This chain joins TRBV18 and TRBJ2-3; 7 bases agree with TRBD1. Unmatched junction bases numbered 3, after V lost 6 bases and J lost 3 bases. This CDR3 has 13 residues. Germline CDR1 and CDR2: KGHSH and LQKENI. CDR3 in amino acids: CASSPTGTDTQYF. The CDR3 DNA reads TGTGCCAGCTCTCCGACAGGGACAGATACGCAGTATTTT.

V is TRBV7-2 and J is TRBJ1-5; D is unresolved. The ends were cut back, 5 bases at V and 10 bases at J, with 12 bases in the middle. The CDR3 sequence is 12 residues long. Per the germline V gene, CDR1 is SGHTA and CDR2 is FQGNSA. The CDR3 protein is CASSLSSQPQHF. The CDR3 DNA reads as TGTGCCAGCAGCCTCAGTTCCCAACCCCAGCATTTT.

The chain employs TRBV5-4 and TRBJ2-3; no definite D call. The germline V and J ends were trimmed by 0 bases and 5 bases, with 10 bases remaining between them. Looked up from germline, CDR1 is SGHNT and CDR2 is YYREEE (reference sequence). This CDR3 has 14 residues. The CDR3 reads CASSLVDVEDTQYF. CDR3 in DNA: TGTGCCAGCAGCTTGGTAGATGTCGAAGATACGCAGTATTTT.

This clone was recorded only once. The V gene is TRBV19, the J gene TRBJ2-3, with 8 bases that match TRBD2. Germline lookup yields CDR1 LNHDA and CDR2 SQIVND (reference sequence). There are 15 residues in the CDR3. V was clipped by 6 bases and J by 3 bases; unmatched bases: 8. The CDR3 sequence is CASRDRTSSTDTQYF. The CDR3 region has the DNA TGTGCCAGTAGGGATAGGACTAGCAGTACAGATACGCAGTATTTT.

The genes are TRBV4-3 and TRBJ1-4; the D is unclear. V lost 0 bases and J lost 2, with 13 bases in between. The CDR3 length is 17 residues. CDR1 and CDR2 from the germline V gene are LGHNA and YSLEER. The CDR3 nucleotides are TGCGCCAGCAGCCAAGAGTGGGGAGGGCCCACTAATGAAAAACTGTTTTTT. Its translation is CASSQEWGGPTNEKLFF.

The chain has TRBV7-2 and TRBJ1-5; D possibly corresponds to TRBD1 (6 bases). V dropped 3 bases and J dropped 7 bases, with 16 bases sitting between them. There are 15 residues in the CDR3. Germline lookup yields CDR1 SGHTA and CDR2 FQGNSA. In DNA, the CDR3 is TGTGCCAGCAGCTTCCCCGGGGGCGCCGGGCAGCCCCAGCATTTT. Translating it yields CASSFPGGAGQPQHF. The variable domain in full, completed from reference TRBV7-2 and TRBJ1-5, reads GAGVSQSPSNKVTEKGKDVELRCDPISGHTALYWYRQSLGQGLEFLIYFQGNSAPDKSGLPSDRFSAERTGGSVSTLTIQRTQQEDSAVYLCASSFPGGAGQPQHFGDGTRLSIL.

The chain combines TRBV6-1 with TRBJ1-5, with unresolved D. This CDR3 region has 12 residues. Germline values: CDR1 MNHNS, CDR2 SASEGT. With 10 bases removed from V and 6 bases from J, the gap between germline ends came to 13 bases. The CDR3 DNA sequence: TGTGCCACCGCAGGTTTACTTCAGCCCCAGCATTTT. It translates to CATAGLLQPQHF.

V and J are TRBV5-1 and TRBJ2-1, with 8 bases matching TRBD2. This CDR3 comprises 14 residues. Germline CDR1 SGHRS, CDR2 YFSETQ. With V trimmed by 2 bases and J by 10 bases, 8 bases remained unmatched. The CDR3: CASSLAGAGGEQFF. For the CDR3, the DNA is TGCGCCAGCAGCTTAGCGGGAGCTGGGGGGGAGCAGTTCTTC.

V is TRBV5-1 and J is TRBJ2-3; TRBD2 matches 7 bases. The CDR3 totals 17 residues. The junction had 14 bases not matched to a gene; V was cut back by 1 base and J by 6 bases. Germline values: CDR1 SGHRS, CDR2 YFSETQ. CDR3 DNA sequence: TGCGCCAGCAGCTTGTACCCGGGAGCGGGGAGTACGGATACGCAGTATTTT. Translating it yields CASSLYPGAGSTDTQYF.

CDR3 residues: CASSLAGTGGSAGNEQFF. For the CDR3, the DNA is TGTGCCAGCAGCTTAGCGGGGACTGGCGGGAGCGCGGGCAATGAGCAGTTCTTC. This chain uses TRBV11-3 with TRBJ2-1, with 7 bases lining up with TRBD2. There are 18 residues in the CDR3. Germline trimming cut 1 base from V and 6 bases from J; bases unmatched to any gene: 15. The V gene's germline CDR1 is SGHNT and CDR2 YENEEA.

The chain joins TRBV10-1 to TRBJ2-7, with D perhaps matching TRBD2 (6 bases). The V gene lost 0 bases and the J gene lost 5 bases, with 14 bases spanning the gap. The germline gives CDR1 WNHNN, CDR2 SYGVQD (reference sequence). The CDR3 is 15 residues long. This CDR3 reads CASSESKGGAHEQYF. The CDR3 DNA is TGCGCCAGCAGTGAGTCGAAGGGCGGGGCCCACGAGCAGTACTTC.

The chain couples TRBV6-4 to TRBJ2-3, with D possibly TRBD1 on 5 matching bases. The CDR3 spans 15 residues. Germline V CDR1 and CDR2: MRHNA, SNTAGT. V shed 0 bases and J shed 1 base, with 8 bases lying between them. This CDR3 is CASSDSKGGTDTQYF. DNA of the CDR3: TGTGCCAGCAGTGACTCGAAAGGGGGCACAGATACGCAGTATTTT.

The chain combines TRBV7-2 with TRBJ2-5; D tentatively reads TRBD1 or TRBD2 (6 bases each). The V gene's germline CDR1 is SGHTA and CDR2 FQGNSA. The CDR3 contains 15 residues. Trimming left V 6 bases short and J 5 bases short, with 19 bases between. The DNA of the CDR3 is TGTGCCAGCAGGGGGACCCGGGGGCGCCCGGAGACCCAGTACTTC. It codes for CASRGTRGRPETQYF.

This clone has a single count. The chain joins TRBV30 to TRBJ2-7; perhaps TRBD1 as D (5 bases). Germline V CDR1 and CDR2: GTSNPN, SVGIG (reference sequence). V lost 2 bases and J lost 3, with 11 bases in between. There are 13 residues in the CDR3. The CDR3 DNA is TGTGCCTGGAGTTCCCAGGGTAGCTACGAGCAGTACTTC. It encodes CAWSSQGSYEQYF.

The chain employs TRBV4-1 and TRBJ2-5; D unclear. This CDR3 region has 15 residues. Germline values: CDR1 MGHRA, CDR2 YSYEKL. Trimming cost V 1 base and J 0 bases, with 9 bases left between them. The CDR3 sequence is CASSQGPIHQETQYF. CDR3 DNA: TGCGCCAGCAGCCAAGGTCCCATCCACCAAGAGACCCAGTACTTC.

The V and J genes are TRBV5-6 and TRBJ1-2, with no clear D. CDR1 SGHDT and CDR2 YYEEEE come from the germline V gene. This CDR3 contains 15 residues. The V and J ends lost 4 bases and 2 bases respectively, with 15 bases between them. The CDR3 here is CASSPFAPRNYGYTF. CDR3 bases: TGTGCCAGCAGCCCGTTCGCTCCAAGGAACTATGGCTACACCTTC.

This chain joins TRBV5-1 and TRBJ1-2, with D perhaps TRBD1 (6 bases). Germline assignment: CDR1 SGHRS and CDR2 YFSETQ. The CDR3 extends over 13 amino acids. The V end lost 0 bases, the J end lost 6 bases, and 9 bases lay between the germline ends. The CDR3 protein is CASSLVRGNGYTF. The CDR3 nucleotides read TGCGCCAGCAGCTTGGTCAGGGGCAATGGCTACACCTTC.

The V and J genes are TRBV4-2 and TRBJ2-2; 11 nucleotides align to TRBD2. The CDR3 is 16 amino acids. The germline V gene encodes CDR1 LGHNA and CDR2 YNFKEQ. The trim removed 3 bases at V and 7 bases at J, leaving 7 bases unmatched. CDR3 protein: CASSQRTSGRGGELFF. The CDR3, as DNA: TGTGCCAGCAGCCAGAGGACTAGCGGGCGGGGCGGGGAGCTGTTTTTT.

Here the CDR3 reads CASSPFQTGGLQPQHF. The DNA for the CDR3 is TGTGCCAGCTCACCTTTCCAGACAGGGGGCCTTCAGCCCCAGCATTTT. The rearrangement joins TRBV18 to TRBJ1-5, with 10 bases lining up with TRBD1. The CDR3 consists of 16 residues. The germline V gene has CDR1 KGHSH and CDR2 LQKENI. V shed 3 bases, J shed 6 bases, and the junction held 8 bases outside the gene matches.

The V gene is TRBV13, the J gene TRBJ2-3, with 7 bases matching TRBD2. CDR3 size: 15 residues. Germline V gene data show CDR1 as PRHDT and CDR2 as FYEKMQ (reference sequence). V gave up 1 base and J gave up 1 base; unmatched junction bases: 2. The CDR3 region is CASSLAGGGTDTQYF. The DNA for the CDR3 is TGTGCCAGCAGCTTAGCGGGAGGTGGCACAGATACGCAGTATTTT.

The rearrangement links TRBV27 to TRBJ2-7; a weak D match, TRBD2 (6 bases). The CDR3 is 15 amino acids. Germline CDR1 MNHEY, CDR2 SMNVEV (reference sequence). The ends were cut back, 3 bases at V and 2 bases at J, with 14 bases in the middle. The CDR3: CASSLSGVHPYEQYF. CDR3 coding DNA: TGTGCCAGCAGTTTGTCGGGAGTGCATCCCTACGAGCAGTACTTC.

The V call is TRBV19, the J call TRBJ1-2, with TRBD1 as a possible D gene (6 bases). CDR1 and CDR2 (germline): LNHDA, SQIVND (reference sequence). V was trimmed by 6 bases and J by 2 bases, leaving 19 bases between them. CDR3 length: 16 residues. CDR3 bases: TGTGCCAGTAGCCAGCTCTTAGGACAGTCCAACTATGGCTACACCTTC. Translated: CASSQLLGQSNYGYTF.

This clone was detected only once. V is TRBV7-3 and J is TRBJ2-1; TRBD1 matches 10 bases. Germline V CDR1 and CDR2: SGHTA, FQGTGA. The CDR3 has 15 residues. V trimming: 2 bases; J trimming: 6 bases; junction bases outside the gene matches: 4. CDR3 region: CASSLGQGVINEQFF. CDR3 bases: TGTGCCAGCAGCTTAGGACAGGGGGTCATCAATGAGCAGTTCTTC.

The chain employs TRBV7-6 and TRBJ2-2; TRBD2 might be the D (5 bases). V gave up 0 bases and J gave up 4 bases, with 15 bases separating them. Germline CDR1 is SGHVS and CDR2 is FNYEAQ. The CDR3 is made up of 17 amino acids. DNA of the CDR3: TGTGCCAGCAGCTTAGCGAAGGGTCGGGGTTTCACCGGGGAGCTGTTTTTT. Protein sequence: CASSLAKGRGFTGELFF. The full variable domain, completed using reference TRBV7-6 and TRBJ2-2, is GAGVSQSPRYKVTKRGQDVALRCDPISGHVSLYWYRQALGQGPEFLTYFNYEAQQDKSGLPNDRFSAERPEGSISTLTIQRTEQRDSAMYRCASSLAKGRGFTGELFFGEGSRLTVL.

The chain's CDR3 is CASSPGGRADYEQYF. CDR3 nucleotides: TGCGCCAGCAGCCCTGGGGGGAGAGCCGACTACGAGCAGTACTTC. The rearrangement joins TRBV5-1 to TRBJ2-7; D possibly corresponds to TRBD2 (6 bases). CDR1 is SGHRS and CDR2 is YFSETQ in the germline V gene. The CDR3 sequence is 15 residues long. V was shortened by 4 bases and J by 3 bases, with 17 bases between the two germline ends.